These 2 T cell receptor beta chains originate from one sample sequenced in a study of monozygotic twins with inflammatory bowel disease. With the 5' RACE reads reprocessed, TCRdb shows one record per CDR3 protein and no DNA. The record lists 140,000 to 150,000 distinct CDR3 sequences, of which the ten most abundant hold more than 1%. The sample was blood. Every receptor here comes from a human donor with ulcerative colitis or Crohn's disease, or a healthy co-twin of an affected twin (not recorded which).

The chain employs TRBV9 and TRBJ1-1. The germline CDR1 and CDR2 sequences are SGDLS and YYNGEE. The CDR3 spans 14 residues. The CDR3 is CASSVAPGSTEAFF.

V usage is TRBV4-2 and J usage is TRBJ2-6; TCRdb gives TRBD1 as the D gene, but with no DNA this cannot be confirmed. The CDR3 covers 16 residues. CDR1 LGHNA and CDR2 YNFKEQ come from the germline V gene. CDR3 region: CASSLLQGGGANVLTF.